The clone carrying this T cell receptor (beta chain) was picked up one time. The data are from a study of T cell responses to AZD1222 COVID-19 vaccine. Using immunoSEQ multiplex PCR, the repertoire was profiled, and TCRdb retains in-frame clones only, with some absent. The table includes 95,000 to 150,000 clones, about 89% detected once. The V gene lost 0 bases and the J gene lost 5 bases, with 8 bases spanning the gap. This CDR3 comprises 13 residues. Germline CDR1 reads LGHNA; CDR2 reads YSLEER. Sequencing used peripheral blood, obtained on day 0 of AZD1222 vaccination. The source of this sequence is an adult in good health. The gene calls are TRBV4-3 and TRBJ2-7; no firm D call. The CDR3 reads CASSQEANHEQYF. DNA for the CDR3: TGCGCCAGCAGCCAAGAGGCTAACCACGAGCAGTACTTC.